The present entry profiles one T cell receptor (beta chain) with its context. Its antigen is undetermined. This was a deep-level run. Sequencing used immunoSEQ multiplex PCR; TCRdb keeps in-frame clones, though not all of them. Here the sample spans 2 million to 2.5 million clones, approximately 95% being singletons. This record comes from a study of shared clonotypes between healthy human individuals. The study enrolled healthy HIV-negative adults without recent acute infections or vaccinations as donors. Study-wide results and caveats: The study found about 5% of naive CD4 clonotypes shared across a few donors.

The sequenced material came from naive CD4+ T cells from PBMCs. The subset is: CD45RA+ positively selected. This sequence was found in a man between 18 and 35 years old in good health. Some clones in this sample may be carry-over from other donors' samples.

The CDR3, as DNA: TGTGCCAGCAGACGGTCTAACTATGGCTACACCTTC. Encoded protein: CASRRSNYGYTF. The chain carries TRBV28 and TRBJ1-2, with unresolved D. V was trimmed by 6 bases and J by 0 bases, leaving 5 bases between them. Germline V gene data show CDR1 as MDHEN and CDR2 as SYDVKM. The CDR3 has 12 amino acids.